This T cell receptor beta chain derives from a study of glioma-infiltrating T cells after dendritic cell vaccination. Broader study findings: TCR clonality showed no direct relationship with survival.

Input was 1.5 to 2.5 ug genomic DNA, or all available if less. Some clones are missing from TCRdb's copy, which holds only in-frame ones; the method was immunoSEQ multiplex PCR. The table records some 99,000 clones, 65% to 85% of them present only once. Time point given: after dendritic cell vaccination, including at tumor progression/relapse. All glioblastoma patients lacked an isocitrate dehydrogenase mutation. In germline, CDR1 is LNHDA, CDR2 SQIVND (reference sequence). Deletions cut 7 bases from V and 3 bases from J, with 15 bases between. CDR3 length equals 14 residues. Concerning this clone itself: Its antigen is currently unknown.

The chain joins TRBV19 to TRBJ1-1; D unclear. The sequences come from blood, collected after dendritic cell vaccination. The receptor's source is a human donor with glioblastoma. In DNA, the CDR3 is TGTGCCAGTAACGAGGGAGGGCAGGACACTGAAGCTTTCTTT. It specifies CASNEGGQDTEAFF.